This T cell receptor beta chain was captured in a study of blood T cell repertoires in COVID-19. Overall study context: PBMCs, B-cell-depleted T cells, or T cells were the source of the cDNA or gDNA that made up the material.

Authors' analysis steps: Amplification with reference gene primers provided the estimates of nucleated cell counts. TCRdb's table, derived via immunoSEQ multiplex PCR, lists solely in-frame clones and lacks some. D and trimming come from the DNA, and the V and J calls and clone size come from that table. This sample carries about 83,000 clones, about 90% of them seen once, and the ten largest clones take roughly 3.1%. The sequenced material came from peripheral blood. The clonotype comes from a woman aged 50 to 65 with active or convalescent COVID-19.

The chain's CDR3 is CASSPRSLIREAFF. DNA of the CDR3: TGTGCCAGCTCACCACGGAGCCTTATTCGTGAAGCTTTCTTT. The chain recombines TRBV18 with TRBJ1-1, with no clear D. Germline values: CDR1 KGHSH, CDR2 LQKENI. This CDR3 contains 14 residues. V dropped 1 base and J dropped 7 bases, with 13 bases sitting between them.